Below are 17 T cell receptor beta chains sequenced from a single sample in a study of cytomegalovirus exposure and HLA in healthy donors. It was with 60 Vbeta and 13 Jbeta primers that the PCR ran. Here immunoSEQ multiplex PCR was the method, and the copy in TCRdb shows in-frame clones only, minus some. The repertoire holds some 130,000 clones, with 66% as singletons. The sample consisted of PBMCs. These receptors all stem from a human donor in good health.

This clone was seen a few times. The chain uses TRBV19 and TRBJ1-5, with TRBD1 identical over 11 bases. The CDR3 spans 15 residues. The V and J ends lost 3 bases and 7 bases, in that order; junction bases with no gene match: 5. In germline, CDR1 is LNHDA, CDR2 SQIVND (reference sequence). The CDR3 is CASSIGTGGTQPQHF. CDR3 bases: TGTGCCAGTAGTATCGGGACAGGGGGAACCCAGCCCCAGCATTTT.

The rearrangement uses TRBV7-2 and TRBJ2-7; 13 nucleotides agree with TRBD2. CDR1 and CDR2 from the germline V gene are SGHTA and FQGNSA. This CDR3 is 16 amino acids long. Losses at the gene ends were 5 bases for V and 2 bases for J; bases not matched to a gene: 6. For the CDR3, the DNA is TGTGCCAGCAGCGGACCTGGGACTAGCGGGGCCTACGAGCAGTACTTC. Its protein product is CASSGPGTSGAYEQYF. Using reference TRBV7-2 and TRBJ2-7 for the parts outside the CDR3, the full variable domain is GAGVSQSPSNKVTEKGKDVELRCDPISGHTALYWYRQSLGQGLEFLIYFQGNSAPDKSGLPSDRFSAERTGGSVSTLTIQRTQQEDSAVYLCASSGPGTSGAYEQYFGPGTRLTVT.

The chain has TRBV7-2 and TRBJ2-3; D is unclear. Germline V lookup: CDR1 SGHTA, CDR2 FQGNSA. CDR3 length: 12 residues. DNA of the CDR3: TGTGCTACCGGTCGGGGCACAGATACGCAGTATTTT. Its protein is CATGRGTDTQYF.

V usage is TRBV18 and J usage is TRBJ2-1; TRBD2 aligns across 10 bases. Germline-derived CDR1 and CDR2 are KGHSH and LQKENI. Trimming at V came to 6 bases and at J to 4 bases, leaving 6 bases not matched to a gene. The length of the CDR3 is 15 residues. CDR3 amino acids: CASSRTSGLYNEQFF. The DNA of the CDR3 is TGTGCCAGCTCCCGGACTAGCGGATTATACAATGAGCAGTTCTTC.

For the CDR3, the DNA is TGTGCCAGCAGCCTAGGAGGGACTACTGCGAGGAAGGGTACGCAGTATTTT. Translating gives CASSLGGTTARKGTQYF. The genes are TRBV7-6 and TRBJ2-3, with 7 bases that match TRBD2. The ends lost 5 bases at V and 8 bases at J; junction bases unmatched: 19. The CDR3 contains 17 residues. Germline V gene data show CDR1 as SGHVS and CDR2 as FNYEAQ.

The chain links TRBV27 to TRBJ2-2; TRBD1 agrees at 11 bases. J lost 7 bases, V lost 6 bases, and 10 bases had no gene match. The germline CDR1 and CDR2 sequences are MNHEY and SMNVEV (reference sequence). This CDR3 has 16 residues. Written as DNA, the CDR3 is TGTGCCAGCAGATTAGAACGGACAGGGGGCATCGGGGAGCTGTTTTTT. Translation: CASRLERTGGIGELFF.

The chain couples TRBV27 to TRBJ2-2, with TRBD2 as a possible D gene (6 bases). The length of the CDR3 is 11 residues. Germline V gene data show CDR1 as MNHEY and CDR2 as SMNVEV (reference sequence). V lost 3 bases and J 15 bases, leaving 11 bases between the germline ends. CDR3 sequence: CASSLGRRVFF. The CDR3 nucleotides are TGTGCCAGCAGTTTGGGGAGGAGGGTGTTTTTT.

The rearrangement uses TRBV28 and TRBJ1-2; no firm D call. The V end lost 6 bases, the J end lost 1 base, and 9 bases lay between the germline ends. Germline CDR1 reads MDHEN; CDR2 reads SYDVKM. This CDR3 region has 13 residues. For the CDR3, the DNA is TGTGCCAGCAGGTTCCCCCTTAACTATGGCTACACCTTC. It encodes CASRFPLNYGYTF.

The V call is TRBV10-1, the J call TRBJ2-2, with 11 positions matching TRBD1. Per the germline V gene, CDR1 is WNHNN and CDR2 is SYGVQD (reference sequence). The length of the CDR3 is 15 residues. V lost 2 bases to trimming and J lost 4 bases; unmatched junction nucleotides: 0. The CDR3 coding sequence is TGCGCCAGCAGTGAGGGGACAGGGGGCACCGGGGAGCTGTTTTTT. Protein: CASSEGTGGTGELFF.

In DNA, the CDR3 is TGCGCCAGCAGCCAAGATAGTAGGTCTAGCGGGACAAATGAGCAGTTCTTC. It specifies CASSQDSRSSGTNEQFF. The chain uses TRBV4-3 and TRBJ2-1; TRBD2 aligns across 9 bases. The germline V gene has CDR1 LGHNA and CDR2 YSLEER. The V gene end was trimmed by 0 bases and the J gene end by 7 bases; junction bases not matched to a gene: 10. This CDR3 contains 17 residues.

This clone was seen a handful of times. The V gene is TRBV27, the J gene TRBJ2-5; 8 bases are a match to TRBD1. The V and J ends lost 5 bases and 3 bases, in that order; junction bases with no gene match: 14. Germline-derived CDR1 and CDR2 are MNHEY and SMNVEV (reference sequence). CDR3 length: 17 amino acids. CDR3 nucleotides: TGTGCCAGCAGTCCTACTCACAACCGGGACAGGAAAGAGACCCAGTACTTC. This gives the protein CASSPTHNRDRKETQYF.

The chain couples TRBV6-6 to TRBJ1-4, with no clear D. V was pared by 6 bases and J by 8 bases, with 16 bases between. This CDR3 is 14 amino acids long. Germline CDR1 and CDR2: MNHNY and SVGAGI (reference sequence). CDR3 protein: CASSPRRAREKLFF. CDR3 nucleotide sequence: TGTGCCAGCAGCCCCAGACGTGCCAGGGAAAAACTGTTTTTT.

V gene TRBV7-9 combines with J gene TRBJ1-3; no clear D. This CDR3 is 14 amino acids long. V was shortened by 0 bases and J by 12 bases, with 15 bases between the two germline ends. Germline assignment: CDR1 SEHNR and CDR2 FQNEAQ (reference sequence). DNA of the CDR3: TGTGCCAGCAGCTTAGCGGGTAGCTCTCGAGGCATATATTTT. Amino acids: CASSLAGSSRGIYF.

This clone was recorded once. This chain uses TRBV18 with TRBJ2-3; 14 nucleotides align to TRBD2. Germline values: CDR1 KGHSH, CDR2 LQKENI. J gave up 6 bases and V 3 bases, and 11 bases lay outside the gene matches. The CDR3 spans 18 residues. The CDR3 here is CASSPISGTSGSVDTQYF. The CDR3 nucleotides read TGTGCCAGCTCACCCATCTCCGGGACTAGCGGGAGTGTGGATACGCAGTATTTT.

This chain connects TRBV28 to TRBJ2-5, with 12 bases that match TRBD2. The J call may not be correct, given that the DNA end is closer to TRBJ2-7. Germline V CDR1 and CDR2: MDHEN, SYDVKM. The CDR3 contains 15 residues. CDR3 nucleotide sequence: TGTGCCAGCAGTCCAGGACTAGCGGGGCCCTACGAGCAGTACTTC. It specifies CASSPGLAGPYEQYF.

The chain employs TRBV10-1 and TRBJ2-3, with a weak D call TRBD2 (5 bases). This CDR3 contains 13 residues. V shed 5 bases and J shed 2 bases, with 8 bases lying between them. Germline lookup yields CDR1 WNHNN and CDR2 SYGVQD (reference sequence). The CDR3 DNA sequence: TGCGCCAGCAGTAGCGGACCCACAGATACGCAGTATTTT. Translated, it gives CASSSGPTDTQYF.

The V gene is TRBV6-1, the J gene TRBJ1-1; no firm D call. Trimming took off 6 bases at V and 1 base at J, with 15 bases between the two ends. This CDR3 is built from 15 residues. Germline CDR1 MNHNS, CDR2 SASEGT. This CDR3 reads CASSRPAGGNTEAFF. In nucleotides, the CDR3 is TGTGCCAGCAGCCGACCGGCCGGAGGGAACACTGAAGCTTTCTTT.